A selection of T cell receptor beta chains follows, all from one sample in a study of shared clonotypes between healthy human individuals. TCRdb keeps only in-frame clones here, not all; method: immunoSEQ multiplex PCR. The data hold around 1,100,000 clones, with roughly 80% observed a single time. Specimen: memory CD4+ T cells from PBMCs. The origin of the receptors is a young man in good health. Some clones in this sample may be carry-over from other donors' samples. Each CDR3 is given with its conserved first and last residue. The D gene is left open where the match is weak. Only part of the rows carry a size: once, few, many, or a class if the clone is expanded.

j_call v_call clone_size d_call cdr3_aa cdr3_nt
TRBJ2-3 TRBV5-4 . . CASSPKGGYDTQYF TGTGCCAGCAGCCCGAAGGGTGGTTACGATACGCAGTATTTT
TRBJ2-2 TRBV14 . . CASSQTRSTGELFF TGTGCCAGCAGCCAAACTAGAAGTACCGGGGAGCTGTTTTTT
TRBJ2-1 TRBV7-3 . . CASSLTGTYNEQFF TGTGCCAGCAGCTTAACAGGGACCTACAATGAGCAGTTCTTC
TRBJ2-1 TRBV5-1 . TRBD2 CASSPPREAYNEQFF TGCGCCAGCAGCCCCCCCCGGGAGGCCTACAATGAGCAGTTCTTC
TRBJ1-1 TRBV25-1 . TRBD1 CASSGQGLNTEAFF TGTGCCAGCAGTGGACAGGGTCTGAACACTGAAGCTTTCTTT
TRBJ2-5 TRBV5-1 . TRBD1 CASSFLRTGEETQYF TGCGCCAGCAGCTTTCTAAGGACAGGAGAGGAGACCCAGTACTTC
TRBJ2-7 TRBV29-1 . TRBD1 CSVPRTGSSYEQYF TGCAGCGTCCCCAGGACAGGGAGCTCCTACGAGCAGTACTTC
TRBJ2-5 TRBV7-8 . . CASSLVGGSQETQYF TGTGCCAGCAGCTTAGTCGGGGGAAGCCAAGAGACCCAGTACTTC
TRBJ2-2 TRBV5-8 few . CASSLAGGLRNTGELFF TGTGCCAGCAGCTTGGCTGGCGGGCTCCGAAACACCGGGGAGCTGTTTTTT
TRBJ2-7 TRBV11-2 many TRBD2 CASRPVAGIRNEQYF TGTGCCAGCCGTCCTGTAGCGGGAATCCGGAACGAGCAGTACTTC
TRBJ2-7 TRBV4-3 . TRBD2 CASSQRGSLYEQYF TGCGCCAGCAGCCAGCGGGGGAGTTTATACGAGCAGTACTTC
TRBJ2-7 TRBV6-1 . . CASSELGQTYEQYF TGTGCCAGCAGTGAACTTGGACAGACCTACGAGCAGTACTTC
TRBJ2-7 TRBV20-1 few . CSAREWSEQYF TGCAGTGCTAGAGAATGGTCCGAGCAGTACTTC
TRBJ1-5 TRBV28 . . CASSSSGRRNQPQHF TGTGCCAGCAGTTCCTCGGGCCGGCGCAATCAGCCCCAGCATTTT
TRBJ1-4 TRBV30 . . CAWERGAEGKKLFF TGTGCCTGGGAAAGGGGGGCCGAAGGGAAAAAACTGTTTTTT
TRBJ1-2 TRBV6-6 . . CASSTETGLPLNDF TGTGCCAGCAGTACCGAGACAGGCCTCCCTTTAAACGACTTC
TRBJ2-5 TRBV28 . . CASSIPRRETQYF TGTGCCAGCAGCATACCTCGAAGGGAGACCCAGTACTTC
TRBJ2-5 TRBV5-1 few . CASSHHKARETQYF TGCGCCAGCAGCCATCATAAGGCAAGGGAGACCCAGTACTTC
TRBJ2-7 TRBV7-2 . TRBD2 CASSLAAGATSYEQYF TGTGCCAGCAGCTTAGCGGCGGGAGCGACATCCTACGAGCAGTACTTC
TRBJ2-1 TRBV7-9 few TRBD2 CASSLGVGLAENNEQFF TGTGCCAGCAGCTTAGGAGTCGGGCTAGCGGAGAACAATGAGCAGTTCTTC
TRBJ2-6 TRBV7-6 few . CASSLVSAGANVLTF TGTGCCAGCAGCTTAGTTTCAGCCGGGGCCAACGTCCTGACTTTC
TRBJ2-1 TRBV7-9 . TRBD1 CASSRQGATTGSYNEQFF TGTGCCAGCAGCAGACAGGGGGCGACTACAGGCTCCTACAATGAGCAGTTCTTC
TRBJ1-5 TRBV2 . TRBD1 CASSEGQGLQPQHF TGTGCCAGCAGTGAGGGACAGGGCCTTCAGCCCCAGCATTTT
TRBJ1-1 TRBV27 . . CASRRQQGWNTEAFF TGTGCCAGCAGAAGGCAACAGGGATGGAACACTGAAGCTTTCTTT
TRBJ2-1 TRBV28 . . CASSLRVGLTSYNEQFF TGTGCCAGCAGTTTAAGGGTCGGGTTGACATCCTACAATGAGCAGTTCTTC
TRBJ1-1 TRBV28 once . CASSSTRPFTTFGSQAFF TGTGCCAGCAGTTCCACTCGTCCTTTTACGACCTTTGGGTCCCAAGCTTTCTTT
TRBJ2-7 TRBV4-3 many . CASSQVLVNPYEQYF TGCGCCAGCAGCCAAGTCTTGGTGAACCCCTACGAGCAGTACTTC
TRBJ2-5 TRBV7-2 . TRBD2 CASSAPILSGRALETQYF TGTGCCAGCAGCGCCCCCATACTAAGCGGGAGGGCCCTTGAGACCCAGTACTTC
TRBJ2-2 TRBV18 . TRBD1 CASSPPDRAAGELFF TGTGCCAGCTCACCACCGGACAGGGCAGCCGGGGAGCTGTTTTTT
TRBJ1-6 TRBV18 . . CANSPGNSPLHF TGTGCCAACTCACCAGGGAATTCACCCCTCCACTTT
TRBJ2-5 TRBV5-6 . . CASSQTPRPGGRKTQYF TGTGCCAGCAGCCAAACTCCCCGACCCGGGGGCCGGAAGACCCAGTACTTC
TRBJ1-4 TRBV5-8 . . CASSRAEKLFF TGTGCCAGCAGCCGGGCTGAAAAACTGTTTTTT
TRBJ2-5 TRBV7-9 . . CATTELRETQYF TGTGCCACTACGGAGCTGCGAGAGACCCAGTACTTC
TRBJ1-5 TRBV10-2 few . CASSVQLDSNQPQHF TGCGCCAGCAGTGTACAGTTAGATAGCAATCAGCCCCAGCATTTT
TRBJ2-5 TRBV11-3 . . CASSLGSRQGGAQYF TGTGCCAGCAGCTTAGGGTCGCGGCAGGGCGGGGCCCAGTACTTC
TRBJ1-5 TRBV4-1 . . CASRGQGGSNQPQHF TGCGCCAGCAGAGGTCAGGGAGGCAGCAATCAGCCCCAGCATTTT
TRBJ2-2 TRBV7-6 few TRBD1 CASSINPDRGVAGELFF TGTGCCAGCAGCATTAACCCCGACAGGGGGGTCGCCGGGGAGCTGTTTTTT
TRBJ2-1 TRBV6-1 . . CASSLGYSSYNEQFF TGTGCCAGCAGTCTAGGGTATAGCTCCTACAATGAGCAGTTCTTC
TRBJ2-3 TRBV29-1 . . CSVVRGVGGTDTQYF TGCAGCGTTGTTAGGGGGGTAGGAGGGACAGATACGCAGTATTTT
TRBJ1-2 TRBV6-5 . . CASSYSGLNYGYTF TGTGCCAGCAGTTACTCGGGCCTTAACTATGGCTACACCTTC
TRBJ2-7 TRBV29-1 few . CSVGYSAYEQYF TGCAGCGTTGGGTACTCAGCCTACGAGCAGTACTTC
TRBJ1-1 TRBV18 . . CASSPVWREGNTEAFF TGTGCCAGCTCACCGGTCTGGAGGGAAGGGAACACTGAAGCTTTCTTT